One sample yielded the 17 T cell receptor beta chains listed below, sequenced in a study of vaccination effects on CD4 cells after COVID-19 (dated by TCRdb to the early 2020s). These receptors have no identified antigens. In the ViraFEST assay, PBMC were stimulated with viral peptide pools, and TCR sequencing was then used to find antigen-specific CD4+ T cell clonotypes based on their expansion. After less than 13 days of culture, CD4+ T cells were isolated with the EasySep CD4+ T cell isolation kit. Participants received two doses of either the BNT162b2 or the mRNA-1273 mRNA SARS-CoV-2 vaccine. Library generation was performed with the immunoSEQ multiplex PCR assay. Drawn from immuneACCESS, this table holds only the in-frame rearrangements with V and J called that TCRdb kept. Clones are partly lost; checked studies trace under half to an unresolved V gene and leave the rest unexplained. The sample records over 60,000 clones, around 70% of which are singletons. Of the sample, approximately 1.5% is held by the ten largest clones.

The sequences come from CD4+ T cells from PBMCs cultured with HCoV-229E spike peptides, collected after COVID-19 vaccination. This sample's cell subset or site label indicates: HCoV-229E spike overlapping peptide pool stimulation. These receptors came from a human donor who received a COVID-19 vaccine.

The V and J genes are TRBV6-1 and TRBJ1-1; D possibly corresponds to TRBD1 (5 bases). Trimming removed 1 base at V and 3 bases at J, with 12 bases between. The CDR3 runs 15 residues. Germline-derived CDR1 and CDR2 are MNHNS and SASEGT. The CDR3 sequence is CASSEGSGRDTEAFF. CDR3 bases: TGTGCCAGCAGTGAAGGGTCAGGGAGGGACACTGAAGCTTTCTTT.

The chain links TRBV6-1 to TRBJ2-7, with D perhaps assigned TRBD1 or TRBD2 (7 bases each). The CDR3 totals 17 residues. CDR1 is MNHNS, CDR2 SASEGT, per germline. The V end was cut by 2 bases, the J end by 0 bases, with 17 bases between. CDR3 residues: CASSESGTAVISYEQYV. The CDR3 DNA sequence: TGTGCCAGCAGTGAAAGCGGGACAGCCGTTATCTCCTACGAGCAGTACGTC.

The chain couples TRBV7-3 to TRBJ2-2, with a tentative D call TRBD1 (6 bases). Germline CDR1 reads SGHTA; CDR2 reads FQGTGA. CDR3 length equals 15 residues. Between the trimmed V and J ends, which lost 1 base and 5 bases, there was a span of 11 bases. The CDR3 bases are TGTGCCAGCAGCTTAAGAGGGGGTGTGACCGGGGAGCTGTTTTTT. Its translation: CASSLRGGVTGELFF.

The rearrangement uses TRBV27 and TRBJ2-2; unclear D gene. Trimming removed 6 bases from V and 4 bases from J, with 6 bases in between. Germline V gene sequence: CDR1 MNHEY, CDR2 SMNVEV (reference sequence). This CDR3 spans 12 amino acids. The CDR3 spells CASRNPTGELFF. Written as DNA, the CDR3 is TGTGCCAGCAGAAATCCCACCGGGGAGCTGTTTTTT.

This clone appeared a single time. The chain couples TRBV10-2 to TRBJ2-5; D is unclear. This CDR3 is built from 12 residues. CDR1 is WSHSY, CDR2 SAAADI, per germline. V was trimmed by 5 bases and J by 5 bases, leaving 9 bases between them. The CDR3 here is CASSRVRETQYF. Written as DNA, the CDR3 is TGCGCCAGCAGTAGGGTCCGGGAGACCCAGTACTTC.

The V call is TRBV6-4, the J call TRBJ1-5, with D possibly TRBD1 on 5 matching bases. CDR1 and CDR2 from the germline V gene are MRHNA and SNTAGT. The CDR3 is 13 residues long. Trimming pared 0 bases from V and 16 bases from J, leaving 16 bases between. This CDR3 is CASSDSPGAALHF. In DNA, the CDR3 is TGTGCCAGCAGTGACTCGCCCGGGGCGGCATTACATTTT.

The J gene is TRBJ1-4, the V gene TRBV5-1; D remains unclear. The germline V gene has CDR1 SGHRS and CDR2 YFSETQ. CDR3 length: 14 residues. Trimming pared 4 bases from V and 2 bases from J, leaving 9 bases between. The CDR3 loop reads CASSPENTNEKLFF. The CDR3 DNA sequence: TGCGCCAGCAGCCCGGAGAACACTAATGAAAAACTGTTTTTT.

In DNA form, the CDR3 reads TGTGCCAGTAGTTCCCCAGGGACTGGGGCCAACGTCCTGACTTTC. Amino acids: CASSSPGTGANVLTF. J is TRBJ2-6 and V is TRBV19; perhaps TRBD1 as D (5 bases). Deletions cut 5 bases from V and 2 bases from J, with 10 bases between. There are 15 residues in the CDR3. Looked up from germline, CDR1 is LNHDA and CDR2 is SQIVND (reference sequence).

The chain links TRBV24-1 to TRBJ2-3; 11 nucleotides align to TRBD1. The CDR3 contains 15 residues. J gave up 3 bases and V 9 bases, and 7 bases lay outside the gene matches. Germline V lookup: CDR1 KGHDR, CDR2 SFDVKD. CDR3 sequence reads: CATDSGTGGTDTQYF. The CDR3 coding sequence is TGTGCCACCGATTCCGGGACAGGGGGGACAGATACGCAGTATTTT.

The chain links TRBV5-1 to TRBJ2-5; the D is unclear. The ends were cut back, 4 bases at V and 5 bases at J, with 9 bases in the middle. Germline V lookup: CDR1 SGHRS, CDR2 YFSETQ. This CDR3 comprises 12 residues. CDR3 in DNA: TGCGCCAGCAGCGTTGTCGGGGAGACCCAGTACTTC. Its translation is CASSVVGETQYF.

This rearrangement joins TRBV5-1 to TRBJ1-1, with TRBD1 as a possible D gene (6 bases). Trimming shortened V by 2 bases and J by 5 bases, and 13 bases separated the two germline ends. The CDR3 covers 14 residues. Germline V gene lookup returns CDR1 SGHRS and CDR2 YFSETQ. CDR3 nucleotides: TGCGCCAGCAGCTTTATTCCAGGGGAAACTGAAGCTTTCTTT. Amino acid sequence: CASSFIPGETEAFF.

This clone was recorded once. The CDR3 loop reads CASSLQGWSNQPQHF. The CDR3 nucleotides are TGTGCCAGCAGTCTACAGGGTTGGAGCAATCAGCCCCAGCATTTT. V usage is TRBV2 and J usage is TRBJ1-5; D is perhaps TRBD1 (6 bases). The CDR3 is 15 residues long. Trimming took 5 bases from V and 1 from J, leaving 12 bases between them. Germline V CDR1 and CDR2: SNHLY, FYNNEI.

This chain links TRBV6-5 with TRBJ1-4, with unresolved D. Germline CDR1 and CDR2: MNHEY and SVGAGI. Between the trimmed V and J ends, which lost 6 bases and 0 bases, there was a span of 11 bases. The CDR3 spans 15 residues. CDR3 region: CASSSGGATNEKLFF. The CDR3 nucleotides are TGTGCCAGCAGCTCCGGCGGTGCAACTAATGAAAAACTGTTTTTT.

CDR3 region: CASSYSRYANTGELFF. In nucleotides, the CDR3 is TGTGCCAGCAGTTACTCTAGATACGCGAACACCGGGGAGCTGTTTTTT. The V gene is TRBV6-5, the J gene TRBJ2-2; no firm D call. The CDR3 spans 16 residues. V was shortened by 0 bases and J by 0 bases, with 8 bases between the two germline ends. Germline V gene lookup returns CDR1 MNHEY and CDR2 SVGAGI.

The CDR3 spells CASSEGATNEKLFF. The CDR3, as DNA: TGCGCCAGCAGCGAAGGAGCAACTAATGAAAAACTGTTTTTT. The chain links TRBV5-1 to TRBJ1-4; D is unresolved. Trimming took off 4 bases at V and 0 bases at J, with 7 bases between the two ends. This CDR3 is 14 amino acids long. CDR1 is SGHRS and CDR2 is YFSETQ in the germline V gene.

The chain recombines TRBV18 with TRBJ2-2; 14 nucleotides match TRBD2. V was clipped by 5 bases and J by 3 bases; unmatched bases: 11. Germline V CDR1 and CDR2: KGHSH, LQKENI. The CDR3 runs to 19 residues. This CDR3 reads CASSSAVEGLAGDTGELFF. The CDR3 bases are TGTGCCAGCTCATCCGCTGTGGAGGGACTAGCGGGGGACACCGGGGAGCTGTTTTTT.

CDR3 in amino acids: CASSTTGQGLGYNEQFF. CDR3 DNA: TGTGCCAGCAGTACCACGGGACAGGGGTTGGGGTACAATGAGCAGTTCTTC. This sequence joins TRBV6-2 or TRBV6-3 and TRBJ2-1; 10 bases fit TRBD1. Germline trimming cut 5 bases from V and 4 bases from J; bases unmatched to any gene: 11. CDR1 MNHEY and CDR2 SVGEGT come from the germline V gene. There are 17 residues in the CDR3.